This T cell receptor (beta chain) was obtained from a study of T cells in localized non-small cell lung cancer. From germline, CDR1 is SQVTM and CDR2 ANQGSEA. The CDR3 is 11 amino acids. Trimming took off 2 bases at V and 5 bases at J, with 6 bases between the two ends. The data were produced by immunoSEQ multiplex PCR, yet TCRdb's version contains in-frame clones alone and is incomplete. The data show tens of thousands of clones, around 94% seen once. Source: peripheral blood, taken before any cancer treatment. The sequence came from a woman between 35 and 75 years old with stage I lung adenocarcinoma. The V gene is TRBV29-1, the J gene TRBJ2-5; no clear D gene. CDR3 coding DNA: TGCAGCGTTGAATATGGGGAGACCCAGTACTTC. This sequence encodes CSVEYGETQYF.